This TCR beta chain was identified in a study of T cell repertoires in cytomegalovirus infection. A remark on this clonotype: Antigen unknown.

Trimming stripped 6 bases from V and 6 bases from J, with 5 bases between. The CDR3 runs 11 residues. Looked up from germline, CDR1 is SNHLY and CDR2 is FYNNEI. TCRdb re-derived calls from the reads in MiXCR, one entry per CDR3 protein. The data show roughly 110,000 distinct CDR3 sequences, over 25% seen once. The source was CD8+ T cells from cultured PBMCs, collected from culture after CMV antigen stimulation. The chain joins TRBV2 to TRBJ2-2; D unclear. The receptor was isolated from a human donor in good health (CMV status not recorded). Some clones in this sample may be carry-over from other donors' samples. Here the CDR3 reads CASSVPGELFF. CDR3 nucleotide sequence: TGTGCCAGCAGCGTCCCCGGGGAGCTGTTTTTT. The variable domain in full, with the rest retrieved from reference TRBV2 and TRBJ2-2, is EPEVTQTPSHQVTQMGQEVILRCVPISNHLYFYWYRQILGQKVEFLVSFYNNEISEKSEIFDDQFSVERPDGSNFTLKIRSTKLEDSAMYFCASSVPGELFFGEGSRLTVL.